This T cell receptor (beta chain) was identified in a study of blood T cell repertoires in COVID-19. The overall study: Samples came from the United States, Italy and Spain, spanning acute and convalescent COVID-19. Sample material is recorded as cDNA or gDNA derived from T cells, B-cell-depleted T cells, or PBMCs.

Original data processing: Amplification with reference gene primers provided the estimates of nucleated cell counts. The table came from immunoSEQ multiplex PCR; TCRdb's copy has only in-frame clones and leaves some out. V and J calls and clone size are given by that table; D and trimming were obtained from the DNA. The sample includes fewer than 200,000 clones, about 87% of them seen just once. The trim removed 6 bases at V and 3 bases at J, leaving 4 bases unmatched. This CDR3 has 14 amino acids. The germline gives CDR1 SGHTA, CDR2 FQGTGA. This TCR was recovered from an older woman who had recovered from COVID-19. Sequenced input: peripheral blood. This chain connects TRBV7-3 to TRBJ1-1, with TRBD1 identical over 10 bases. The DNA of the CDR3 is TGTGCCAGCAGGCGGACAGGGGGGGACACTGAAGCTTTCTTT. Translation: CASRRTGGDTEAFF.